A selection of T cell receptor beta chains follows, all from one sample in a study of shared clonotypes between healthy human individuals. The method was immunoSEQ multiplex PCR; TCRdb's version includes in-frame clones alone and lacks a portion of them. The sample shows approximately 1,500,000 clones, about 98% of them seen only once. Input material: naive CD4+ T cells sorted from blood. The receptors shown here come from a man between 25 and 39 years old in good health. The CDR3 runs from the conserved cysteine through the conserved F or W. Not all rows give a size; the values are once, few, many and, for expanded clones, a class.

TRBJ1-2,TRBV7-6,.,CASSLVSGGGPHGYTF
TRBJ2-5,TRBV7-2,.,CASSPGLAGQETQYF
TRBJ2-7,TRBV10-1,.,CATPTDWFDEQYF
TRBJ2-3,TRBV9,.,CASSVEGPTDTQYF
TRBJ2-1,TRBV5-1,.,CASSLVAGPPYNEQFF
TRBJ2-7,TRBV25-1,.,CASSPRGAPNPYEQYF
TRBJ2-2,TRBV14,.,CASSQQLVGTGELFF
TRBJ2-2,TRBV2,.,CASSGGPEGELFF
TRBJ2-5,TRBV5-1,.,CASSPGTQGTQYF
TRBJ2-1,TRBV7-9,.,CASSLVGREGRSNEQFF
TRBJ2-3,TRBV10-3,.,CAISVSSGTTDTQYF
TRBJ2-3,TRBV6-1,.,CASTNRQTDTQYF
TRBJ2-1,TRBV28,.,CASSPGGSRSYNEQFF
TRBJ1-2,TRBV5-5,.,CASSLEQGNRYGYTF
TRBJ2-5,TRBV21-1,.,CASSNVQETQYF
TRBJ2-7,TRBV5-1,.,CASSFIGGRGYEQYF
TRBJ2-3,TRBV2,.,CASRTIRGPDTQYF
TRBJ2-2,TRBV2,.,CASREGLVPGELFF
TRBJ2-6,TRBV7-3,.,CASSSNSGANVLTF
TRBJ1-1,TRBV6-5,.,CASIGQGARAFF
TRBJ2-3,TRBV18,.,CASSPLGAGPDTQYF
TRBJ2-2,TRBV5-1,.,CASSLAGGSTGELFF
TRBJ2-1,TRBV29-1,once,CSAPQSSGSWRNEQFF
TRBJ1-4,TRBV10-3,.,CAARQGWGEKLFF
TRBJ2-1,TRBV5-1,.,CASSRLAGVTGGEQFF
TRBJ2-3,TRBV18,.,CASSPRTSGRALTDTQYF
TRBJ2-7,TRBV30,.,CAWSVFQSSYEQYF
TRBJ2-1,TRBV30,.,CAWSDGLAGVQFF
TRBJ2-3,TRBV4-2,.,CASSQGASEDTQYF
TRBJ2-3,TRBV5-1,.,CASSLGRSSGTDTQYF
TRBJ2-4,TRBV2,.,CASGTLAKNIQYF
TRBJ1-3,TRBV7-2,once,CASSLAAAGNTIYF
TRBJ2-7,TRBV18,.,CASSQSHRVWDEQYF
TRBJ1-1,TRBV7-2,.,CASSRSGHTEAFF
TRBJ2-1,TRBV28,.,CAHRAAYNEQFF
TRBJ2-7,TRBV13,once,CASSARDRSAEQYF